The 15 T cell receptor beta chains below were found in one sample sequenced in a study of T cells after yellow fever vaccination. One entry per CDR3 protein, called by TCRdb with MiXCR from the 5' RACE reads. The sample carries roughly 350,000 distinct CDR3 sequences, roughly 4% recorded once. The sequencing used PBMCs, collected 5 days after the yellow fever booster vaccination. These receptor sequences come from a man aged 18 to 30 who received the YFV17D yellow fever vaccine.

The rearrangement uses TRBV7-9 and TRBJ1-1; D remains ambiguous. The germline V and J ends were trimmed by 2 bases and 1 base, with 8 bases remaining between them. Germline V gene data show CDR1 as SEHNR and CDR2 as FQNEAQ (reference sequence). There are 14 residues in the CDR3. CDR3 nucleotides: TGTGCCAGCAGCTTAAGGCAGAGGAACACTGAAGCTTTCTTT. Its translation is CASSLRQRNTEAFF.

This clonotype was recorded a few times. The chain is built from TRBV4-1 and TRBJ1-2, with TRBD1 identical over 9 bases. CDR3 length: 16 residues. Trimming took 2 bases from V and 4 from J; bases not matched to a gene: 8. CDR1 is MGHRA and CDR2 is YSYEKL in the germline V gene. Here the CDR3 DNA reads TGCGCCAGCAGCCAAAGGACAGGGGAGGGAGGCTATGGCTACACCTTC. Encoded protein: CASSQRTGEGGYGYTF.

The rearrangement joins TRBV29-1 to TRBJ1-2, with 7 bases that match TRBD1. The germline CDR1 and CDR2 sequences are SQVTM and ANQGSEA. V was pared by 4 bases and J by 7 bases, with 3 bases of the junction left unmatched. CDR3 size: 11 residues. As DNA, the CDR3 is TGCAGCGTTGTAGGGGGCGCTGGCTACACCTTC. Protein sequence: CSVVGGAGYTF. Full variable domain (rest looked up from reference TRBV29-1 and TRBJ1-2): SAVISQKPSRDICQRGTSLTIQCQVDSQVTMMFWYRQQPGQSLTLIATANQGSEATYESGFVIDKFPISRPNLTFSTLTVSNMSPEDSSIYLCSVVGGAGYTFGSGTRLTVV.

V and J are TRBV3-1 and TRBJ1-3; D is unresolved. Trimming shortened V by 0 bases and J by 5 bases, and 5 bases separated the two germline ends. Germline CDR1 LGHDT, CDR2 YNNKEL (reference sequence). The CDR3 sequence is 13 residues long. The CDR3 loop reads CASSQDHRNTIYF. The DNA of the CDR3 is TGTGCCAGCAGCCAAGATCATAGAAACACCATATATTTT.

In its sample, this clonotype was seen a few times. The chain uses TRBV29-1 and TRBJ1-1; D remains unclear. Germline values: CDR1 SQVTM, CDR2 ANQGSEA. Trimming took 4 bases from V and 2 from J, leaving 11 bases between them. CDR3 size: 13 residues. The CDR3 region has the DNA TGCAGCGTTGTTTGGGGTACCAACACTGAAGCTTTCTTT. It encodes CSVVWGTNTEAFF.

The chain employs TRBV12-3 or TRBV12-4 and TRBJ1-1, with TRBD1 matching 9 bases. V lost 6 bases, J lost 5 bases, and 1 base stayed unmatched. The CDR3 sequence is 12 residues long. The CDR3 protein is CASRDRGTEAFF. In DNA, the CDR3 is TGTGCCAGCAGGGACAGGGGTACTGAAGCTTTCTTT.

This clonotype was found many times. The rearrangement links TRBV4-3 to TRBJ2-1; 7 positions match TRBD2. The CDR3 runs 15 residues. Germline trimming cut 0 bases from V and 3 bases from J; bases unmatched to any gene: 2. Germline V lookup: CDR1 LGHNA, CDR2 YSLEER. DNA of the CDR3: TGCGCCAGCAGCCAAGAGGCGGGGGACTACAATGAGCAGTTCTTC. Protein: CASSQEAGDYNEQFF.

This clonotype was detected many times. This chain links TRBV7-2 with TRBJ2-3, with 7 nucleotides matching TRBD1. The CDR3 runs 14 residues. Germline loops: CDR1 SGHTA, CDR2 FQGNSA. V shed 3 bases, J shed 2 bases, and the junction held 2 bases outside the gene matches. CDR3 amino acids: CASSFTGVTDTQYF. Written as DNA, the CDR3 is TGTGCCAGCAGCTTCACAGGGGTCACAGATACGCAGTATTTT.

This clonotype turned up a few times. The genes are TRBV5-1 and TRBJ1-6, with a weak D call TRBD1 (6 bases). The germline V gene encodes CDR1 SGHRS and CDR2 YFSETQ. The germline V and J ends were trimmed by 1 base and 0 bases, with 11 bases remaining between them. The CDR3 loop spans 17 amino acids. CDR3 region: CASSLTGQSSYNSPLHF. The CDR3 DNA reads TGCGCCAGCAGCTTGACAGGACAGAGCTCCTATAATTCACCCCTCCACTTT. Full variable domain (rest looked up from reference TRBV5-1 and TRBJ1-6): KAGVTQTPRYLIKTRGQQVTLSCSPISGHRSVSWYQQTPGQGLQFLFEYFSETQRNKGNFPGRFSGRQFSNSRSEMNVSTLELGDSALYLCASSLTGQSSYNSPLHFGNGTRLTVT.

The chain employs TRBV5-4 and TRBJ2-5, with D perhaps TRBD2 (6 bases). From germline, CDR1 is SGHNT and CDR2 YYREEE (reference sequence). This CDR3 region has 14 residues. V gave up 4 bases and J gave up 3 bases, with 13 bases separating them. CDR3 loop: CASSLKRGEETQYF. As DNA, the CDR3 is TGTGCCAGCAGCCTAAAACGCGGGGAAGAGACCCAGTACTTC.

In this sample, this clonotype turned up a few times. The gene calls are TRBV18 and TRBJ2-7; D is perhaps TRBD1 (6 bases). Germline V gives CDR1 KGHSH, CDR2 LQKENI. Trimming shortened V by 0 bases and J by 9 bases, and 12 bases separated the two germline ends. The CDR3 sequence is 13 residues long. CDR3 sequence (DNA): TGTGCCAGCTCACCACCTCCAGGGGAAGGGCAGTACTTC. Amino acid sequence: CASSPPPGEGQYF.

The chain couples TRBV28 to TRBJ1-5; D unclear. The CDR3 runs 14 residues. CDR1 and CDR2 (germline): MDHEN, SYDVKM. Trimming removed 5 bases from V and 10 bases from J, with 18 bases in between. The CDR3 DNA reads TGTGCCAGCAGTACCCCGATGAGGGCACAACCCCAGCATTTT. Protein product: CASSTPMRAQPQHF. Full variable domain (remainder filled in from reference TRBV28 and TRBJ1-5): DVKVTQSSRYLVKRTGEKVFLECVQDMDHENMFWYRQDPGLGLRLIYFSYDVKMKEKGDIPEGYSVSREKKERFSLILESASTNQTSMYLCASSTPMRAQPQHFGDGTRLSIL.

This chain uses TRBV12-3 or TRBV12-4 with TRBJ1-3; no definite D call. V was clipped by 7 bases and J by 0 bases, with 13 bases between them. CDR3 length equals 15 residues. CDR3 DNA sequence: TGTGCCAGCAAAGGTCGACCGAACTCTGGAAACACCATATATTTT. Translating it yields CASKGRPNSGNTIYF.

This clonotype occurred many times. The chain carries TRBV6-1 and TRBJ1-1; maybe TRBD1 (5 bases). The ends were cut back, 3 bases at V and 6 bases at J, with 20 bases in the middle. Germline V gene lookup returns CDR1 MNHNS and CDR2 SASEGT. The CDR3 consists of 16 residues. CDR3 sequence reads: CASSDLGAGFLAEAFF. CDR3 DNA sequence: TGTGCCAGCAGTGACCTAGGCGCAGGGTTTTTGGCTGAAGCTTTCTTT.

This clonotype turned up a few times. This chain joins TRBV7-9 and TRBJ2-3; tentatively, D is TRBD2 (6 bases). The V end lost 5 bases, the J end lost 4 bases, and 13 bases lay between the germline ends. Per the germline V gene, CDR1 is SEHNR and CDR2 is FQNEAQ (reference sequence). The CDR3 spans 14 residues. The CDR3 region is CASSLSGFPDTQYF. CDR3 DNA: TGTGCCAGCAGCCTAAGCGGGTTCCCAGATACGCAGTATTTT.